The 3 T cell receptor beta chains listed next were all sequenced from one sample in a study of blood T cells in healthy people across ages. It was with a sample-barcoded 5' primer and a J-beta primer mix that a second PCR of roughly 7 to 12 cycles was run. TCRdb itself ran the 5' RACE reads through MiXCR, one entry per CDR3 protein. The sample holds about 1,000,000 distinct CDR3 sequences, less than 50% seen once. Material for sequencing was blood. The receptors shown here come from a woman aged 55-70 years in good health.

Regarding this clonotype: The junction differs from germline at one of its ends, possibly a read error. This rearrangement joins TRBV7-6 to TRBJ2-4; maybe TRBD2 (5 bases). CDR3 length: 15 amino acids. CDR1 and CDR2 from the germline V gene are SGHVS and FNYEAQ. The CDR3 sequence: CASSLATGSKNIQYF. The CDR3 DNA reads as TGTGCCAGCAGCCTAGCTACCGGGTCCAAAAACATTCAGTACTTC.

The chain joins TRBV10-3 to TRBJ1-2; the match to TRBD1 covers 9 bases. Germline CDR1 ENHRY, CDR2 SYGVKD. The CDR3 sequence is 14 residues long. Germline trimming cut 2 bases from V and 8 bases from J; bases unmatched to any gene: 6. The CDR3 protein is CAISERGTGSGYTF. The CDR3 bases are TGTGCCATCAGTGAGCGCGGGACAGGGAGCGGCTACACCTTC.

In this sample, this clonotype turned up once. The chain is built from TRBV7-9 and TRBJ2-1, with D unresolved. This CDR3 region has 13 residues. Trimming cost V 3 bases and J 12 bases, with 15 bases left between them. The germline CDR1 and CDR2 sequences are SEHNR and FQNEAQ (reference sequence). The chain's CDR3 is CASSFPSQPRQFF. Written as DNA, the CDR3 is TGTGCCAGCAGCTTTCCCTCACAGCCCCGGCAGTTCTTC.